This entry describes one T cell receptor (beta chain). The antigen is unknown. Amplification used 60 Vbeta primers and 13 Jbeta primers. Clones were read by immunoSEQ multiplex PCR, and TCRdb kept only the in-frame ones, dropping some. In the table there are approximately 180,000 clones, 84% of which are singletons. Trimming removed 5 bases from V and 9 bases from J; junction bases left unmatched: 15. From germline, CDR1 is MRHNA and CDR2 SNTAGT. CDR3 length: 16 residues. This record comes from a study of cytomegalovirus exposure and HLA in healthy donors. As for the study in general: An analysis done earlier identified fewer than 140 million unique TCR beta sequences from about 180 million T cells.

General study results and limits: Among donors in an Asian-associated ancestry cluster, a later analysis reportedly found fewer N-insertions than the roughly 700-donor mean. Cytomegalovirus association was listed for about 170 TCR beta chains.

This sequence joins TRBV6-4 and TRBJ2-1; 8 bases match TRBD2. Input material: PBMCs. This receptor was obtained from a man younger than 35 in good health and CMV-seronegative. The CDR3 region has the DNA TGTGCCAGCAGTTCAGCACCCGGGACTAGATTTGCTGAGCAGTTCTTC. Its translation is CASSSAPGTRFAEQFF.